Reported below is one TCR beta chain. The antigen remains unidentified. At one of its ends the junction is not consistent with the germline gene, which may arise from a read error. The approximately 17-32 mg bulk tissue piece was not sorted before simultaneous RNA and DNA extraction. Surgical resection was used to treat these primary liver carcinoma patients. This specimen comes from a study of tumor-infiltrating lymphocytes in primary liver carcinoma. Study-wide points: Paired tumor-adjacent and tumor-blood samples overlapped less than tumor region pairs did. Against blood, tumors held a significantly higher top-250-clone fraction (p = 0.039). Only about 8-25% of top clones spanned all five tumor regions.

The authors made TCR beta cDNA from 400 to 600 ng total RNA with a constant-region primer. Library construction for TCR beta comprised three nested multiplex PCR rounds performed with slightly modified ARM-PCR. Both of the initial two PCR rounds ran for about 11 cycles and employed TRBV1-TRBV30 forward primers alongside a C-beta reverse primer. TCRdb re-derived calls from the multiplex PCR reads in MiXCR, one entry per CDR3 protein. This table holds 55,000 to 65,000 distinct CDR3 sequences, less than 85% found once. CDR3 length: 16 residues. Germline lookup yields CDR1 SGHAT and CDR2 FQNNGV. The origin of this receptor is a man aged 40-49 years with primary liver carcinoma and hepatitis B virus infection. Source material: liver tumor tissue from sampling region 2. The subset was: tumor region T2, inferior pole. The V gene is TRBV11-2, the J gene TRBJ2-5; 12 nucleotides agree with TRBD2. This CDR3 is CTSSQTPSGGEETQYF. CDR3 bases: TGTACCAGCAGTCAAACTCCTAGCGGGGGGGAAGAGACCCAGTACTTC.